Below are 8 T cell receptor beta chains sequenced from a single sample in a study of OX40 agonist ivuxolimab in advanced cancers. Libraries were prepared by immunoSEQ multiplex PCR; TCRdb keeps only in-frame clonotypes and omits some of them. This sample has more than 80,000 clones, with around nine tenths found just once. The sample here was CD4+ or CD8+ T cells sorted from blood, taken in a trial of the OX40 agonist ivuxolimab. These receptors were obtained from an adult with an advanced solid tumor such as melanoma, head and neck, liver or kidney cancer.

J is TRBJ1-1 and V is TRBV5-6, with 7 bases matching TRBD1. This CDR3 comprises 14 residues. Germline loops: CDR1 SGHDT, CDR2 YYEEEE. With V trimmed by 0 bases and J by 1 base, 0 bases remained unmatched. CDR3 sequence (DNA): TGTGCCAGCAGCTTGGGGGACAGGAACACTGAAGCTTTCTTT. Encoded protein: CASSLGDRNTEAFF.

J is TRBJ2-3 and V is TRBV2; the match to TRBD2 covers 10 bases. Trimming cost V 6 bases and J 3 bases; bases outside gene matches: 3. This CDR3 spans 14 amino acids. Germline CDR1 reads SNHLY; CDR2 reads FYNNEI. The CDR3 DNA reads TGTGCCAGCAGCCAACTAGCGGGGACAGATACGCAGTATTTT. As protein: CASSQLAGTDTQYF.

The rearrangement uses TRBV11-1 and TRBJ1-3; unclear D gene. There are 14 residues in the CDR3. The germline CDR1 and CDR2 sequences are SGHAT and FQDESV (reference sequence). The germline V and J ends were trimmed by 2 bases and 1 base, with 6 bases remaining between them. Written as DNA, the CDR3 is TGTGCCAGCAGCTTACAGCATTCTGGAAACACCATATATTTT. Its translation: CASSLQHSGNTIYF. The variable domain in full, completed from reference TRBV11-1 and TRBJ1-3, reads EAEVAQSPRYKITEKSQAVAFWCDPISGHATLYWYRQILGQGPELLVQFQDESVVDDSQLPKDRFSAERLKGVDSTLKIQPAELGDSAMYLCASSLQHSGNTIYFGEGSWLTVV.

In regard to this clone: The sample contains more than one DNA sequence encoding this CDR3. The V gene is TRBV5-1, the J gene TRBJ2-5, with 8 bases matching TRBD1. The CDR3 loop spans 14 amino acids. Germline V gene sequence: CDR1 SGHRS, CDR2 YFSETQ. J was trimmed by 1 base and V by 2 bases; bases with no gene match: 1. This chain's CDR3 is CASSLQGGQETQYF. CDR3 nucleotide sequence: TGCGCCAGCAGCTTACAGGGGGGCCAAGAGACCCAGTACTTC.

The V call is TRBV2, the J call TRBJ1-6; D uncertain. CDR1 and CDR2 (germline): SNHLY, FYNNEI. V lost 3 bases and J lost 7, with 10 bases in between. The CDR3 loop spans 14 amino acids. This CDR3 reads CASSDRTANSPLHF. The CDR3 nucleotides read TGTGCCAGCAGTGACAGGACGGCGAATTCACCCCTCCACTTT. The full variable domain, completed using reference TRBV2 and TRBJ1-6, is EPEVTQTPSHQVTQMGQEVILRCVPISNHLYFYWYRQILGQKVEFLVSFYNNEISEKSEIFDDQFSVERPDGSNFTLKIRSTKLEDSAMYFCASSDRTANSPLHFGNGTRLTVT.

This chain connects TRBV7-2 to TRBJ2-6, with D perhaps assigned TRBD1 or TRBD2 (5 bases each). This CDR3 comprises 16 residues. The V gene lost 5 bases and the J gene lost 0 bases, with 11 bases spanning the gap. From germline, CDR1 is SGHTA and CDR2 FQGNSA. The chain's CDR3 is CASSLRGLSGANVLTF. The DNA for the CDR3 is TGTGCCAGCAGCCTCCGGGGCCTCTCTGGGGCCAACGTCCTGACTTTC.

The chain has TRBV9 and TRBJ2-7; 9 bases match TRBD2. Unmatched junction bases numbered 6, after V lost 0 bases and J lost 5 bases. This CDR3 has 15 residues. CDR1 is SGDLS and CDR2 is YYNGEE in the germline V gene. In DNA form, the CDR3 reads TGTGCCAGCAGCGTAGCTGGCGGGAGGGCCGACGAGCAGTACTTC. It specifies CASSVAGGRADEQYF.

The genes are TRBV5-1 and TRBJ2-2; D gene ambiguous. Germline CDR1 is SGHRS and CDR2 is YFSETQ. The ends were cut back, 0 bases at V and 10 bases at J, with 13 bases in the middle. The CDR3 has 14 amino acids. The CDR3 protein is CASSLATSDSELFF. Here the CDR3 DNA reads TGCGCCAGCAGCTTGGCTACATCCGACTCGGAGCTGTTTTTT.